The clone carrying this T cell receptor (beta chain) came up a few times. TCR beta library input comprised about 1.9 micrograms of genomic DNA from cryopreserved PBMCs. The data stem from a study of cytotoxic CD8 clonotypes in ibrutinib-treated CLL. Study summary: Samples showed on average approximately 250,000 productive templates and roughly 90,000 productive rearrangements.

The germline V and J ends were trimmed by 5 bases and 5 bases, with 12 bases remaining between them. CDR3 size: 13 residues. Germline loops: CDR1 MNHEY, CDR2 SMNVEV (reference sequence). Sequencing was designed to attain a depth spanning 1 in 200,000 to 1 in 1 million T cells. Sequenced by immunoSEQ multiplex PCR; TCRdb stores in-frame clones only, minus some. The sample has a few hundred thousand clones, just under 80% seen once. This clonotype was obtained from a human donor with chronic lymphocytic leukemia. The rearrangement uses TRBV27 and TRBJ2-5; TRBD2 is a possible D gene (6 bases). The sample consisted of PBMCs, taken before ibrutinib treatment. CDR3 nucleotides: TGTGCCAGCAGTCAGGAGGGATTGGAGACCCAGTACTTC. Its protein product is CASSQEGLETQYF.